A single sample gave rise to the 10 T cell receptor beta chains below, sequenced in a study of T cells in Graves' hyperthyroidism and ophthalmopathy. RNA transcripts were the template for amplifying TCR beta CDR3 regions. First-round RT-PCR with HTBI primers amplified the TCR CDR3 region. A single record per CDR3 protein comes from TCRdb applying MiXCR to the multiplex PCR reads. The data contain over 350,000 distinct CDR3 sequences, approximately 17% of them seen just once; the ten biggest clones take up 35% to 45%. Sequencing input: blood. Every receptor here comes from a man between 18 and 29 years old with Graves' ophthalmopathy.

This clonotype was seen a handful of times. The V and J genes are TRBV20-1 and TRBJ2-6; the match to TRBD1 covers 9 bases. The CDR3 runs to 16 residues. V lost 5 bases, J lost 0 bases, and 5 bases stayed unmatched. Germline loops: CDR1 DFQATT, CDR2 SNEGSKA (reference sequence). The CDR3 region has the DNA TGCAGTGCTGTAGGGGACAGGGACTCTGGGGCCAACGTCCTGACTTTC. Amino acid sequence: CSAVGDRDSGANVLTF.

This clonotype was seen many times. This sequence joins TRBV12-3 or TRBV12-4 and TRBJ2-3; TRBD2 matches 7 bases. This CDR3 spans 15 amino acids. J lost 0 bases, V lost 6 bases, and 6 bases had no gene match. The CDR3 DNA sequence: TGTGCCAGCAGCGTGGGGCGGGGGAGCACAGATACGCAGTATTTT. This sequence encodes CASSVGRGSTDTQYF.

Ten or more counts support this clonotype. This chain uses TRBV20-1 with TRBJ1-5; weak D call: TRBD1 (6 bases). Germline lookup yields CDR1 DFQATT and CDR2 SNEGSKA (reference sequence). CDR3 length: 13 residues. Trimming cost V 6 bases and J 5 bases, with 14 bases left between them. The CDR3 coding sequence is TGCAGTGCCCTCAGGGACACAGATCAGCCCCAGCATTTT. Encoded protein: CSALRDTDQPQHF.

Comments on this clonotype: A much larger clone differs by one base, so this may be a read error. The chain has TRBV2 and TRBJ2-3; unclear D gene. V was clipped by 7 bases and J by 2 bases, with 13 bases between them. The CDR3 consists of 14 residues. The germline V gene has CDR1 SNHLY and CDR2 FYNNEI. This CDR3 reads CASKEGLSTDTQYF. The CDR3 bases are TGTGCCAGCAAGGAAGGCCTTTCCACAGATACGCAGTATTTT.

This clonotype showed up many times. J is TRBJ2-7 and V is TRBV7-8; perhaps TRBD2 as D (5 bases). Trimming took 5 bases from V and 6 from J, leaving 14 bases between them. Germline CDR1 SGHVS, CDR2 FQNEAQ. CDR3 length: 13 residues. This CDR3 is CASSPAALSEQYF. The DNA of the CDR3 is TGTGCCAGCAGCCCAGCGGCCCTGAGCGAGCAGTACTTC.

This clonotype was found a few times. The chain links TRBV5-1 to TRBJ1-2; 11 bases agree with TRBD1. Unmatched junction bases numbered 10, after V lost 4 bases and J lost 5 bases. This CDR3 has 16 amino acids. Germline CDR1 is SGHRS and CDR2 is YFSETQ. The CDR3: CASSPMGGQGAYGYTF. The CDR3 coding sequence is TGCGCCAGCAGCCCGATGGGCGGACAGGGGGCGTATGGCTACACCTTC.

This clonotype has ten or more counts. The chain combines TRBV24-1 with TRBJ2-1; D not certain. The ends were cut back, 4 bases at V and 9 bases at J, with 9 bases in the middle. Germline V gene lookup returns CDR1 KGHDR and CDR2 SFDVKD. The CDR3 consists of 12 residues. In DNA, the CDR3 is TGTGCCACCAGTGACGTTCCTCCTGAGCAGTTCTTC. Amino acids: CATSDVPPEQFF.

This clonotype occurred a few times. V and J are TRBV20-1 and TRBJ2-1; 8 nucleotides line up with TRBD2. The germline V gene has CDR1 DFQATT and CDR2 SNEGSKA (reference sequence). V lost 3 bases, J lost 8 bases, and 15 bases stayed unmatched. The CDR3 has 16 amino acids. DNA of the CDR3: TGCAGTGCTAGTGAGGACTGGCGGGGGGTGGGCGATGAGCAGTTCTTC. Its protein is CSASEDWRGVGDEQFF.

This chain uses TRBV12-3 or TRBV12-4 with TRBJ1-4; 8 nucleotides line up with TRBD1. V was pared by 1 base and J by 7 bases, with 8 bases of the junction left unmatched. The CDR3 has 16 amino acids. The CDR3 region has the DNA TGTGCCAGCAGTTTAGGGGTGACAGGGGAGCGTGAAAAACTGTTTTTT. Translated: CASSLGVTGEREKLFF.

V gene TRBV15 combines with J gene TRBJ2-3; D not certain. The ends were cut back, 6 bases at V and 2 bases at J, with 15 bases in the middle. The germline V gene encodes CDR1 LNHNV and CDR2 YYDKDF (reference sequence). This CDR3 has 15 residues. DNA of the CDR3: TGTGCCACCAGAGCCGAGTTGGGGAACACAGATACGCAGTATTTT. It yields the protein CATRAELGNTDTQYF.